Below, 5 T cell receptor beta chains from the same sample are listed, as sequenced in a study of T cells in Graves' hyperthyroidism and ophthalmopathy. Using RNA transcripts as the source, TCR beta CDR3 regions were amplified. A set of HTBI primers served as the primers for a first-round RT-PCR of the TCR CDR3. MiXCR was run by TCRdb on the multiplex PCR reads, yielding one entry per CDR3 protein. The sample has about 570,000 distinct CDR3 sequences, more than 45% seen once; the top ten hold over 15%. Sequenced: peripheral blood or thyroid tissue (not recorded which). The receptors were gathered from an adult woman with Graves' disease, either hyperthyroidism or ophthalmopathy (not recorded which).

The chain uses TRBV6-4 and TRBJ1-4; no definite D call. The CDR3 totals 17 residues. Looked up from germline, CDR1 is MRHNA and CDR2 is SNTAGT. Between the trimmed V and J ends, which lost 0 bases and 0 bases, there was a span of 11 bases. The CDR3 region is CASSDSTVEATNEKLFF. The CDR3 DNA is TGTGCCAGCAGTGACTCGACGGTGGAAGCAACTAATGAAAAACTGTTTTTT.

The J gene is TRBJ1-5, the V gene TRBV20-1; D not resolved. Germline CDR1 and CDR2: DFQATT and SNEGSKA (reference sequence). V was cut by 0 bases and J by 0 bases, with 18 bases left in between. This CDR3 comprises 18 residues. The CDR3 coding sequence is TGCAGTGCTAGAGATCAGGTCGGAGAAGGCTATAGCAATCAGCCCCAGCATTTT. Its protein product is CSARDQVGEGYSNQPQHF.

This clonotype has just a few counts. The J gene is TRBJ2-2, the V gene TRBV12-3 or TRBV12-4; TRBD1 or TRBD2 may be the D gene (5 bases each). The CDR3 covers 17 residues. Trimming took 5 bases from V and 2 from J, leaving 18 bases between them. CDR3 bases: TGTGCCAGCAGTCCAAATTACGGGACCAGAAACACCGGGGAGCTGTTTTTT. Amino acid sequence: CASSPNYGTRNTGELFF.

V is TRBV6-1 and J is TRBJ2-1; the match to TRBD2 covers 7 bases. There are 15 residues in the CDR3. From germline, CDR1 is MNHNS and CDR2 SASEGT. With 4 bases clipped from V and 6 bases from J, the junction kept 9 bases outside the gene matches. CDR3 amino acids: CASSGEGPGFNEQFF. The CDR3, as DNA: TGTGCCAGCAGTGGGGAGGGGCCAGGGTTCAATGAGCAGTTCTTC.

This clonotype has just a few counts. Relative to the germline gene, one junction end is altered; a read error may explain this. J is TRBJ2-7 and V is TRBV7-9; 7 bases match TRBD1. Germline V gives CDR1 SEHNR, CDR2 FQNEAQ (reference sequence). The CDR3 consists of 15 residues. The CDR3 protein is CASSLQAGTEGLLTF. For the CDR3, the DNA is TGTGCCAGCAGCTTGCAAGCCGGGACAGAGGGCCTCCTTACCTTC.